These 30 T cell receptor beta chains came from one sample sequenced in a study of shared clonotypes between healthy human individuals (dated by TCRdb to 2019 to 2021). Library preparation employed the immunoSEQ multiplex PCR assay. The table comes from immuneACCESS by way of TCRdb, which keeps in-frame sequences with V and J called. Part of the clones is missing from these tables; in studies checked, under half for an unresolved V gene and the rest for unknown reasons. A total of 2,100,000 or so clones appear in this sample, around 95% of them only once. The ten most abundant clones make up more than 0.1% of the sample. The specimen was naive CD4+ T cells sorted from blood. The intended sense of this specimen's cell subset or site label: CD45RA+ positively selected. Receptors originate from a man aged 18 to 30 in good health.

This rearrangement joins TRBV6-4 to TRBJ1-6, with 8 bases aligning to TRBD1. The V segment lost 5 bases and the J segment 9 bases; nucleotides outside the gene matches: 9. CDR3 length: 15 amino acids. Germline V lookup: CDR1 MRHNA, CDR2 SNTAGT. CDR3 coding DNA: TGTGCCAGCAGTACCGAGGGACAGGTCGGTTCACCCCTCCACTTT. It yields the protein CASSTEGQVGSPLHF.

The count of this clone is one. The same CDR3 also results from other DNA sequences found in this sample. The gene calls are TRBV6-5 and TRBJ1-3, with 7 bases identical to TRBD1. The CDR3 loop spans 15 amino acids. Germline V CDR1 and CDR2: MNHEY, SVGAGI. V trimming: 6 bases; J trimming: 1 base; junction bases outside the gene matches: 6. CDR3 in DNA: TGTGCCAGCAGCCGGGACAGTTTGTCTGGAAACACCATATATTTT. It encodes CASSRDSLSGNTIYF.

The chain employs TRBV19 and TRBJ2-5; 8 bases are a match to TRBD1. CDR1 and CDR2 (germline): LNHDA, SQIVND (reference sequence). The V gene end was trimmed by 5 bases and the J gene end by 4 bases; junction bases not matched to a gene: 6. The CDR3 sequence is 14 residues long. The CDR3 region has the DNA TGTGCCAGTAGTTCCAGGGGGCAGGGAGAGACCCAGTACTTC. Its translation: CASSSRGQGETQYF.

The chain is built from TRBV27 and TRBJ1-5; TRBD1 matches 9 bases. The germline V gene encodes CDR1 MNHEY and CDR2 SMNVEV (reference sequence). J lost 4 bases, V lost 4 bases, and 5 bases had no gene match. The length of the CDR3 is 15 residues. The CDR3 protein is CASSSAGTGNQPQHF. The DNA of the CDR3 is TGTGCCAGCAGTTCCGCCGGGACAGGGAATCAGCCCCAGCATTTT.

The chain recombines TRBV29-1 with TRBJ2-5; 9 bases fit TRBD1. Germline CDR1 and CDR2: SQVTM and ANQGSEA. This CDR3 is 14 amino acids long. Germline trimming cut 6 bases from V and 5 bases from J; bases unmatched to any gene: 10. Here the CDR3 reads CSVRGTGNVETQYF. CDR3 bases: TGCAGCGTCCGAGGGACAGGGAATGTGGAGACCCAGTACTTC.

Turning to this clone: This CDR3 is also generated by other DNA sequences in the sample. This chain links TRBV7-2 with TRBJ2-7; the match to TRBD2 covers 8 bases. The trim removed 5 bases at V and 1 base at J, leaving 7 bases unmatched. CDR1 SGHTA and CDR2 FQGNSA come from the germline V gene. This CDR3 has 15 residues. The CDR3 protein is CASSPGTSGSYEQYF. In DNA form, the CDR3 reads TGTGCCAGCAGCCCGGGCACTAGCGGATCCTACGAGCAGTACTTC.

V gene TRBV6-5 combines with J gene TRBJ1-1; possibly TRBD1 for D (5 bases). Trimming cost V 6 bases and J 0 bases, with 11 bases left between them. From germline, CDR1 is MNHEY and CDR2 SVGAGI. The CDR3 extends over 14 amino acids. CDR3 in amino acids: CASRRGSLNTEAFF. The CDR3 DNA reads TGTGCCAGCAGAAGGGGCAGTTTGAACACTGAAGCTTTCTTT.

This chain links TRBV29-1 with TRBJ1-1; 11 nucleotides agree with TRBD1. Germline CDR1 reads SQVTM; CDR2 reads ANQGSEA. Losses at the gene ends were 0 bases for V and 5 bases for J; bases not matched to a gene: 5. This CDR3 comprises 15 residues. The CDR3 region has the DNA TGCAGCGTTGAAGATCCTTGGGACAGGGGGACTGAAGCTTTCTTT. Protein sequence: CSVEDPWDRGTEAFF.

The chain carries TRBV4-2 and TRBJ2-2; TRBD1 matches 10 bases. Germline trimming cut 3 bases from V and 4 bases from J; bases unmatched to any gene: 2. The germline CDR1 and CDR2 sequences are LGHNA and YNFKEQ. The CDR3 length is 15 residues. The CDR3 DNA is TGTGCCAGCAGCCAGGGGGACAGGGGCACCGGGGAGCTGTTTTTT. Encoded protein: CASSQGDRGTGELFF.

The chain links TRBV27 to TRBJ1-2, with a possible D match to TRBD1 (6 bases). This CDR3 comprises 13 residues. V gave up 4 bases and J gave up 5 bases, with 11 bases separating them. Germline CDR1 MNHEY, CDR2 SMNVEV (reference sequence). CDR3 sequence reads: CASSYTGRYGYTF. DNA of the CDR3: TGTGCCAGCAGTTATACAGGGCGGTATGGCTACACCTTC.

The V call is TRBV10-3, the J call TRBJ2-2; a weak D match, TRBD1 (6 bases). V gave up 6 bases and J gave up 2 bases, with 19 bases separating them. The CDR3 extends over 17 amino acids. From germline, CDR1 is ENHRY and CDR2 SYGVKD. DNA of the CDR3: TGTGCCATCAGCTCCAGGGGTGGGTCGGATAACACCGGGGAGCTGTTTTTT. Amino acids: CAISSRGGSDNTGELFF.

This chain connects TRBV5-4 to TRBJ2-7, with 13 bases that match TRBD2. V was pared by 4 bases and J by 4 bases, with 8 bases of the junction left unmatched. The CDR3 has 16 amino acids. Germline V gene lookup returns CDR1 SGHNT and CDR2 YYREEE (reference sequence). The CDR3 region has the DNA TGTGCCAGCAGCCCGGAAGGGACTAGCGGGACGTACGAGCAGTACTTC. The encoded protein is CASSPEGTSGTYEQYF.

The rearrangement links TRBV11-2 to TRBJ2-1; no clear D gene. CDR1 and CDR2 from the germline V gene are SGHAT and FQNNGV. Trimming shortened V by 5 bases and J by 4 bases, and 12 bases separated the two germline ends. The CDR3 spans 14 residues. CDR3 loop: CASSPLGGYNEQFF. DNA of the CDR3: TGTGCCAGCAGCCCCCTTGGCGGTTACAATGAGCAGTTCTTC.

The V call is TRBV6-1, the J call TRBJ2-3; D possibly matches TRBD1 or TRBD2 (5 bases each). This CDR3 is 14 amino acids long. Trimming left V 2 bases short and J 4 bases short, with 10 bases between. Germline assignment: CDR1 MNHNS and CDR2 SASEGT. In DNA form, the CDR3 reads TGTGCCAGCAGTGAAAGGTGGGGACCAGATACGCAGTATTTT. Its translation is CASSERWGPDTQYF.

In nucleotides, the CDR3 is TGTGCCAGCAGTGATAGTCTCGGGGGTACTGAAGCTTTCTTT. Translation gives CASSDSLGGTEAFF. The rearrangement uses TRBV6-1 and TRBJ1-1; D possibly corresponds to TRBD1 (5 bases). The germline V gene has CDR1 MNHNS and CDR2 SASEGT. This CDR3 region has 14 residues. Trimming stripped 3 bases from V and 5 bases from J, with 13 bases between.

This rearrangement joins TRBV10-3 to TRBJ1-1; D is undetermined. In germline, CDR1 is ENHRY, CDR2 SYGVKD. The CDR3 length is 11 residues. Trimming took off 8 bases at V and 1 base at J, with 5 bases between the two ends. CDR3 nucleotide sequence: TGTGCCATCGGACGGAACACTGAAGCTTTCTTT. Protein product: CAIGRNTEAFF.

The rearrangement uses TRBV19 and TRBJ2-2; no clear D. This CDR3 has 14 residues. The germline V gene encodes CDR1 LNHDA and CDR2 SQIVND (reference sequence). V lost 1 base, J lost 3 bases, and 6 bases lay in between. This CDR3 is CASSIGEDTGELFF. In DNA, the CDR3 is TGTGCCAGTAGTATAGGGGAAGACACCGGGGAGCTGTTTTTT.

This rearrangement joins TRBV11-2 to TRBJ2-7, with D perhaps given as TRBD1 or TRBD2 (5 bases each). Germline-derived CDR1 and CDR2 are SGHAT and FQNNGV. Trimming left V 6 bases short and J 1 base short, with 13 bases between. This CDR3 has 14 residues. The CDR3 is CASRGRGVSYEQYF. CDR3 DNA: TGTGCCAGCAGAGGTCGAGGGGTATCCTACGAGCAGTACTTC.

The J gene is TRBJ2-5, the V gene TRBV5-5; D is possibly TRBD1 or TRBD2 (5 bases each). The V and J ends lost 5 bases and 2 bases respectively, with 19 bases between them. The germline gives CDR1 SGHKS, CDR2 YYEKEE (reference sequence). The CDR3 runs 16 residues. CDR3 residues: CASRLSTGTNQETQYF. CDR3 coding DNA: TGTGCCAGCAGGTTAAGTACCGGGACGAATCAAGAGACCCAGTACTTC.

The V call is TRBV4-1, the J call TRBJ1-5, with D unclear. The germline gives CDR1 MGHRA, CDR2 YSYEKL. The CDR3 consists of 15 residues. The ends were cut back, 6 bases at V and 5 bases at J, with 17 bases in the middle. CDR3 DNA: TGCGCCAGCAGACCCGAGAATGGGTTACATCAGCCCCAGCATTTT. This gives the protein CASRPENGLHQPQHF.

The rearrangement joins TRBV4-1 to TRBJ1-4; D may be TRBD1 (5 bases). The germline gives CDR1 MGHRA, CDR2 YSYEKL. CDR3 length equals 18 residues. V was trimmed by 0 bases and J by 3 bases, leaving 17 bases between them. This chain's CDR3 is CASSQDRVGGWANEKLFF. CDR3 coding DNA: TGCGCCAGCAGCCAAGACCGCGTCGGGGGTTGGGCTAATGAAAAACTGTTTTTT.

The rearrangement uses TRBV25-1 and TRBJ1-2; D perhaps matches TRBD1 (5 bases). In germline, CDR1 is MGHDK, CDR2 SYGVNS. This CDR3 spans 14 amino acids. V dropped 5 bases and J dropped 3 bases, with 13 bases sitting between them. DNA of the CDR3: TGTGCCAGCAGTAGGGGAATTGGGGACTATGGCTACACCTTC. Protein product: CASSRGIGDYGYTF.

Comments on this clone: At one end, the junction sequence differs from germline, possibly due to a read error. The chain has TRBV2 and TRBJ2-7; the match to TRBD1 covers 9 bases. Germline V lookup: CDR1 SNHLY, CDR2 FYNNEI. The CDR3 consists of 11 residues. DNA of the CDR3: TGTGCCAGCAGTGCCGGGACAGGGAGAGACTTC. This gives the protein CASSAGTGRDF.

Regarding this clone: The sample contains more than one DNA sequence encoding this CDR3. The chain has TRBV5-1 and TRBJ2-5; TRBD1 aligns across 7 bases. The CDR3 consists of 14 residues. Germline V gene data show CDR1 as SGHRS and CDR2 as YFSETQ. V trimming: 4 bases; J trimming: 1 base; junction bases outside the gene matches: 4. This CDR3 is CASSLRTGQETQYF. CDR3 bases: TGCGCCAGCAGCCTACGGACAGGCCAAGAGACCCAGTACTTC.

This clone was seen only a few times. Other DNA sequences in this specimen translate into the identical CDR3. The rearrangement links TRBV20-1 to TRBJ2-7; D gene unclear. CDR1 and CDR2 from the germline V gene are DFQATT and SNEGSKA (reference sequence). The CDR3 consists of 11 residues. The germline V and J ends were trimmed by 1 base and 2 bases, with 3 bases remaining between them. The CDR3 DNA reads as TGCAGTGCTAGAGTCACCTACGAGCAGTACTTC. It encodes CSARVTYEQYF.

The J gene is TRBJ1-2, the V gene TRBV7-2; D gene unclear. CDR1 and CDR2 from the germline V gene are SGHTA and FQGNSA. Deletions cut 6 bases from V and 4 bases from J, with 9 bases between. The length of the CDR3 is 12 residues. CDR3 sequence: CASSWRSYGYTF. In nucleotides, the CDR3 is TGTGCCAGCAGTTGGAGATCCTATGGCTACACCTTC.

As for this clone: This CDR3 is also generated by other DNA sequences in the sample. The rearrangement links TRBV9 to TRBJ1-3; no clear D. Germline V CDR1 and CDR2: SGDLS, YYNGEE. This CDR3 has 13 amino acids. Trimming stripped 2 bases from V and 0 bases from J, with 3 bases between. The CDR3 nucleotides read TGTGCCAGCAGCGTTGACTCTGGAAACACCATATATTTT. It encodes CASSVDSGNTIYF.

The chain employs TRBV6-5 and TRBJ1-6; 9 nucleotides agree with TRBD1. Germline V CDR1 and CDR2: MNHEY, SVGAGI. V shed 4 bases and J 7 bases; nucleotides not matched to a gene: 5. This CDR3 is built from 15 residues. CDR3 amino acids: CASSSAGTGNSPLHF. The CDR3, as DNA: TGTGCCAGCAGTTCCGCCGGGACAGGGAATTCACCCCTCCACTTT.

This chain uses TRBV6-5 with TRBJ1-1, with D hard to call. This CDR3 region has 11 residues. V lost 7 bases and J lost 11, with 14 bases in between. CDR1 MNHEY and CDR2 SVGAGI come from the germline V gene. The CDR3 loop is CASTTTIQAFF. CDR3 coding DNA: TGTGCCAGCACCACCACTATACAGGCTTTCTTT.

Comments on this clone: Other DNA variants within this sample encode the same CDR3. V and J are TRBV5-1 and TRBJ1-1; 10 bases agree with TRBD1. In germline, CDR1 is SGHRS, CDR2 YFSETQ. Unmatched junction bases numbered 4, after V lost 4 bases and J lost 1 base. The length of the CDR3 is 15 residues. CDR3 DNA sequence: TGCGCCAGCAGCCCAAGACAGGGGGCGAACACTGAAGCTTTCTTT. Residues: CASSPRQGANTEAFF.